This TCR beta chain was profiled in a study of T-cell reconstitution after alpha-beta-depleted transplantation in children (dated by TCRdb to the mid-2010s). Regarding the complete study: Using TCR repertoire profiling, the study quantitatively followed how T-cell immune reconstitution unfolded in children after TCRalphabeta/CD19-depleted allogeneic hematopoietic cell transplantation.

Including the terminal cysteine and phenylalanine, the CDR3 comprises 15 residues. The only DNA kept is the CDR3, 45 bases in frame from the first base. The CDR1 and CDR2 encoded by the germline V gene are SGHNT and YENEEA. The V end gives up 1 base and the J end 9 bases, leaving 6 bases in the junction not matched to a gene. This clonotype was detected ten times or more. This receptor's antigen is unknown. No much larger clonotype is one base removed from it; base qualities were not supplied. The library was produced with PCR. The sequencer was an Illumina HiSeq 2500. TCR library preparation used molecular barcoding, with unique molecular identifiers applied to normalize quantification of the TCRbeta repertoire. Starting from the raw public reads, TCRdb applied fastp trimming at Q25, assembled clones with MiXCR and retained in-frame beta chains. Rows with one shared CDR3 protein collapse into an entry with the most common genes and DNA. The sample profile shows about 16,000 distinct CDR3 sequences; 5% to 5.5% of them were found once. The biggest ten clones account for around 7.5% of the sample.

The sample's treatment or condition, from its label and the paper: allogeneic hematopoietic cell transplantation with graft depleted of TCRalphabeta T cells and CD19 B cells. The transplant recipients were children given TCRalphabeta/CD19-depleted allogeneic hematopoietic cell grafts. The paper's findings and limits, for the study overall: The apparently early alphabetaT-cell count recovery about two months after transplant was reportedly dependent on only several hundred rapidly expanded clones derived from non-depleted graft cells. Over the following months the frequencies of hyperexpanded clones went down, and after one year T-cell counts and TCRbeta diversity were mostly credited to newly produced T cells. In some patients, the high TCRbeta diversity seen at day 60 was put down to recipient T cells and intrathymic progenitors that had survived conditioning.

The rearrangement combines TRBV11-3 with TRBJ2-1, with 10 bases matching TRBD2. This specimen consisted of PBMCs, obtained before TCRalphabeta/CD19-depleted stem cell transplant. This sequence was found in a boy younger than 18 with acute lymphoblastic leukemia, due to receive a stem cell transplant. The DNA sequence reads TGTGCCAGCAGCTTAGTGGGTAGCGGGGGGACTGAGCAGTTCTTC. The translation is CASSLVGSGGTEQFF.